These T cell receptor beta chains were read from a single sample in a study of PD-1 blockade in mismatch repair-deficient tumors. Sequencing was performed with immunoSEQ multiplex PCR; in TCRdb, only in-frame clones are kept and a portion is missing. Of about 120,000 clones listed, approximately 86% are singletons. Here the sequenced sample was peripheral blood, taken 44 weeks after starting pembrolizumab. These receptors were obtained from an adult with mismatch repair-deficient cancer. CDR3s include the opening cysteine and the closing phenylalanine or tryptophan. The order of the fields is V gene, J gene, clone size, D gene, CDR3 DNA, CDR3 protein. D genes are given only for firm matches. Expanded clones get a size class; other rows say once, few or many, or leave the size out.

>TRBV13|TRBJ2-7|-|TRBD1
TGTGCCAGCAGCTTAGCCCAAGGACAGGCGACCTACGAGCAGTACTTC
CASSLAQGQATYEQYF
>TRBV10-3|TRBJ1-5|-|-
TGTGCCATCAGTGAGGCAGGGGAGGGTCAGCCCCAGCATTTT
CAISEAGEGQPQHF
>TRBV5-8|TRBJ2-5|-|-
TGTGCCAGCAGCTTGGAGGGGCGGCAGACCCAGTACTTC
CASSLEGRQTQYF
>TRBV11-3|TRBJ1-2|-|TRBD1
TGTGCCAGCAGCTTAGATCAAGGGGGCAGGGGCTACACCTTC
CASSLDQGGRGYTF
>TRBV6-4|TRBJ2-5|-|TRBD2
TGTGCCAGCAGTGACTCGAAGGGACTAGCCGCCCAGTACTTC
CASSDSKGLAAQYF
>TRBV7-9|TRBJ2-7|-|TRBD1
TGTGCCAGCAGCTCCCCCGGGACAGGAAATTACGAGCAGTACTTC
CASSSPGTGNYEQYF
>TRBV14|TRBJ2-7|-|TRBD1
TGTGCCAGCAGCTGGACAGGACGATCCTACGAGCAGTACTTC
CASSWTGRSYEQYF
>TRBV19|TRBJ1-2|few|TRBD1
TGTGCCAGTAGTCGAACAGGGGTGGATGGCTACACCTTC
CASSRTGVDGYTF
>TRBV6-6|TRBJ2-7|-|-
TGTGCCAGCAGTTACTCTTTCGGATACGAGCAGTACTTC
CASSYSFGYEQYF
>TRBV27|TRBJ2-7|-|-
TGTGCCAGCAGTTTATCCTGGACAGCTAGGGGGGAGCAGTACTTC
CASSLSWTARGEQYF
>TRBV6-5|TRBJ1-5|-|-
TGTGCCAGCAAGCTCACAGGCTATAGCAATCAGCCCCAGCATTTT
CASKLTGYSNQPQHF
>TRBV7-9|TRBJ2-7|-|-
TGTGCCAGCAGCTCCCGCTCGAGTTACGAGCAGTACTTC
CASSSRSSYEQYF
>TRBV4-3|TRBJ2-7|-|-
TGCGCCAGCAGCCAAGCAAATCCGGGGGCCTACGAGCAGTACTTC
CASSQANPGAYEQYF
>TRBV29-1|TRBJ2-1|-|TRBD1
TGCAGCGTCGCAACAGGGGCTAATGAGCAGTTCTTC
CSVATGANEQFF
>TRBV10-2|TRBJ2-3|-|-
TGCGCCACCGGGGGAGGGAGGGGGGGCGCAGATACGCAGTATTTT
CATGGGRGGADTQYF
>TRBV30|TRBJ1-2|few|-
TGTGCCTGGGGAAATGCGGGAGCAGGCTACACCTTC
CAWGNAGAGYTF
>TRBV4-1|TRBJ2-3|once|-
TGCGCCAGCAGCCAAGATAAGGGTACGCAGTATTTT
CASSQDKGTQYF
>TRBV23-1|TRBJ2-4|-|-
TGCGCCAGTCTAACCCCGGGGGCCAAAAACATTCAGTACTTC
CASLTPGAKNIQYF
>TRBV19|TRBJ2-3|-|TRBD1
TGTGCCAGTAGTCCCGGGACAGGGATGATGCATACGCAGTATTTT
CASSPGTGMMHTQYF
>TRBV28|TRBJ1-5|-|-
TGTGCCAGCACCCAGACAGGAGGAAATCAGCCCCAGCATTTT
CASTQTGGNQPQHF
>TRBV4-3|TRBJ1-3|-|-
TGCGCCAGCAGCCAAGTTTGGAGATCTGGAAACACCATATATTTT
CASSQVWRSGNTIYF
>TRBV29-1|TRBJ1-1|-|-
TGCAGCGCACGTAGGGACCCCGACACTGAAGCTTTCTTT
CSARRDPDTEAFF
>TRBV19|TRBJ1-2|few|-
TGTGCCAGTAGAGTAGGAGGGGCAGGCTACACCTTC
CASRVGGAGYTF
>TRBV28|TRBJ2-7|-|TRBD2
TGTGCCAGCAGTTTACTAGCGGGAGCCTCCTACGAGCAGTACTTC
CASSLLAGASYEQYF
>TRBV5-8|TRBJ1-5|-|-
TGTGCCAGCAGCTTATCGGTCAATCAGCCCCAGCATTTT
CASSLSVNQPQHF
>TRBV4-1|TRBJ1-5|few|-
TGCGCCAGCAGCCAAGAACATGGCGGGCCCCAGCATTTT
CASSQEHGGPQHF
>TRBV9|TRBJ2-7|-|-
TGTGCCAGCGGGAGGGGGAATGAGATCGAGCAGTACTTC
CASGRGNEIEQYF
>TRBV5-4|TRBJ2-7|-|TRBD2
TGTGCCAGCAGCCTAGACCCCCCCGGCAGCGGGAGATACGAGCAGTACTTC
CASSLDPPGSGRYEQYF
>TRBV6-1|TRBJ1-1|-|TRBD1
TGTGCCAGCAGTACAGGGGCAGTGGACACTGAAGCTTTCTTT
CASSTGAVDTEAFF
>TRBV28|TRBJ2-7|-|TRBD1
TGTGCCACCTTGTGGGGCAGGGGGTCAACCTACGAGCAGTACTTC
CATLWGRGSTYEQYF
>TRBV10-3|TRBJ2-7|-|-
TGTGCCATCAGTGACCCGGACGGAATCTACGAGCAGTACTTC
CAISDPDGIYEQYF
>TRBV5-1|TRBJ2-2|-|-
TGCGCCAGCACGAGCGCCGGGGAGCTGTTTTTT
CASTSAGELFF
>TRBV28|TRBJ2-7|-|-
TGTGCCAGCAGTTTCCTCGGGACCGCCACCTACGAGCAGTACTTC
CASSFLGTATYEQYF
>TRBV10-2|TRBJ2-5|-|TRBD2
TGCGCCAGCAGTGAACAAAGGACTAGCGGGACTCAAGAGACCCAGTACTTC
CASSEQRTSGTQETQYF
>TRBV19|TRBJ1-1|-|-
TGTGCCAGTAGTATGCCCCCGGACAGGAACACTGAAGCTTTCTTT
CASSMPPDRNTEAFF
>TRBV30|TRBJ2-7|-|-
TGTGCCTGGAGTGTACTACCTGGCATTCCTATCGACTACGAGCAGTACTTC
CAWSVLPGIPIDYEQYF